The T cell receptor (beta chain) described here comes from a study of blood T cell repertoires in COVID-19 (dated by TCRdb to 2018 to 2020). Concerning the study at large: Collaborator samples came from the United States, Italy and Spain and covered acute and convalescent phases of COVID-19. Deeply sampled blood TCRbeta repertoires from subjects exposed to, actively infected with, or recovered from COVID-19 were included in the dataset. The repertoires were released in a freely available public database intended as a resource for research on the immune response to SARS-CoV-2. The sample metadata nearly always contained a de-identified subject ID, COVID-19 status, age in years and sex. HLA class I and class II types, where available, came from metadata supplied by the sample provider rather than from assay-based typing. Samples came from the ongoing ImmuneRACE study (first 160 participants) plus 1,254 subjects from 6 global collaborators. The material from the prospective study consisted of cDNA or gDNA derived from T cells, B-cell-depleted T cells, or PBMCs. General findings and caveats noted by the study authors: The quantity of clinical and demographic metadata differed by source and by participant and was supplied without curation.

TCRbeta CDR3 regions were amplified from genomic DNA by means of the immunoSEQ Assay, a bias-controlled multiplex PCR. Per the original workflow: The number of nucleated cells in each sample was estimated from the amplification of reference gene primers within the assay. Sequence reads were collapsed and filtered to measure the absolute abundance of every unique TCRbeta CDR3 rearrangement. Productive Simpson clonality was computed per sample as the square root of Simpson's diversity index over productive rearrangements. TCRdb re-hosts the immuneACCESS table, in-frame sequences only. Its copies lack some clones; in the studies checked, an unresolved V gene accounts for under half of them, and the cause for the rest is not known. That table supplies the V and J calls and clone size; D and trimming were determined from the DNA. The sample table contains a few hundred thousand clones; only one count was recorded for roughly 85% of them. Of the sample, 1.5% to 2% falls within the top ten clones.

For this clone: No antigen is known for it. Within one base of it there is no much larger clone, and no base qualities were kept.

Enrolling through a virtual design, the prospective study's participants ranged in age from roughly 18 to 90 years and lived across 24 United States geographic areas. In the prospective study, cohorts were assigned on the basis of participant-reported clinical history obtained from a screening survey and a study questionnaire. For ImmuneRACE Cohort 3, a participant was defined as recovered based on two consecutive negative NP/OP PCR tests, clearance by a healthcare professional, or resolution of symptoms. In the prospective study, mobile phlebotomists collected whole blood, serum and a nasopharyngeal or oropharyngeal swab from each participant. Additional blood draws and questionnaires over an approximately two-month period could optionally be provided by prospective study participants. Before DNA extraction, prospective study blood samples were shipped either frozen or at room temperature. Trimming takes 3 bases from V and 1 base from J, and the germline ends sit 7 bases apart. The CDR3 sequence holds 14 residues, the cysteine and phenylalanine included. CDR3 DNA only is kept here, 42 bases in frame from base 1. For CDR1 and CDR2, the germline V gene lists MDHEN and SYDVKM.

Source material: PBMCs or T cells enriched from blood (not recorded which). Recombination connected TRBV28 to TRBJ2-1, and TRBD1 may be the D gene, going by 5 matching bases. This receptor was taken from a woman between 50 and 59 years old who had recovered from COVID-19. The sequence in DNA is TGTGCCAGCAGTTTTAGGGGATCCTACAATGAGCAGTTCTTC. This encodes CASSFRGSYNEQFF.